Included here is one T cell receptor (beta chain) sequence, with context. Its antigen remains unknown. TCRdb called the PCR reads again in MiXCR, with one record for every CDR3 protein. The sample yields just under 650,000 distinct CDR3 sequences, about 20% seen once. The CDR3 consists of 12 residues. Germline V gene data show CDR1 as SEHNR and CDR2 as FQNEAQ (reference sequence). These data originate in a study of molecular identifiers for immune sequencing clone quantification. General study points: It was shown that clones above 20 RNA copies held over 99% of effector molecules, but under 1% in naive cells.

The source is a human donor in good health. Some libraries in this study had Jurkat cell RNA spiked in. The chain carries TRBV7-9 and TRBJ2-7; D unresolved. Material: naive CD8+ T cells from blood, with Jurkat cell RNA spiked in. Subset of the sample: FACS-sorted CD8+CD4-CCR7+CD45RA+ naive T cells. The CDR3 loop reads CVGSFELDEQYF. In DNA, the CDR3 is TGTGTCGGCAGCTTTGAGTTGGACGAGCAGTACTTC.